This T cell receptor (beta chain) was sequenced for a study of blood T cells in healthy people across ages (dated by TCRdb to the mid-2010s). About the full investigation: Template switching captured roughly one uniquely barcoded TCR beta cDNA molecule per two T cells in model experiments. The study measured age-related changes in TCR beta repertoire diversity using deep sequencing normalized with unique cDNA molecular identifiers. The donors were divided into four age groups: young (average around 16 years), middle-aged (approximately 39), aged (62) and long-lived (roughly 86). To avoid experimental bias, donors of different ages were randomly spread across the sequencing lanes. Two additional independent replicas of 1 million unique cDNA reads from the same blood draw were analyzed for two donors (one aged 18 to 30 and one aged 80 or older). The paper's findings and limits, for the study overall: Estimates of total diversity based on one million sequenced T cells were considered lower bounds and underestimates. Because profiling used bulk unsorted PBMCs, naive and antigen-experienced compartments could not be compared conclusively. Compared with the aged group, the long-lived group had more naive CD4+ T cells, fewer expanded clones and increased TCR diversity, suggesting age selection. A strong correlation was found between observed TCR beta diversity and the percentage of naive T cells measured by flow cytometry. Observed TCR beta diversity per million T cells fell roughly linearly with age, and a significant reduction was already apparent by age around 40. Donor CMV infection status was unknown, potentially confounding age-related changes in expanded clonotypes.

About this clonotype: Its antigen specificity is not known. Per-nucleotide qualities are absent, and no much larger clonotype sits a single base away.

The CDR3, cysteine through phenylalanine, is 16 amino acids long. The entry retains the CDR3 DNA only, 48 bases that are in frame from base 1. Unmatched junction bases come to 14, with V trimmed by 4 bases and J by 7 bases. CDR1 and CDR2, looked up from the germline V gene, are KGHSH and LQKENI. The 39 donors, aged 6 to 90 years, were systemically healthy Caucasian individuals from Russia. Each donor gave approximately 9.3 milliliters of peripheral blood, collected into EDTA-treated Vacutainer tubes. Ficoll-Paque density-gradient centrifugation was used to isolate PBMCs, with at least 6 million obtained per sample. Trizol reagent was used to extract total RNA from the PBMCs, yielding at least 6 micrograms per sample. For every donor, an aliquot of PBMCs went through flow cytometry to measure the percentages of naive CD45RAhigh/CD27high T cells. Library creation used 5' RACE. The sequencer was an Illumina HiSeq 2500. A second PCR of roughly 7 to 11 cycles was performed with a sample-barcoded 5' primer and a J-beta primer mix. A template-switch 5' adaptor carrying 12 random nucleotides introduced a unique molecular identifier onto each TCR beta cDNA molecule. Each sample yielded at least 2.5 million CDR3-containing paired-end reads. First-strand cDNA was synthesized from all RNA with the Mint cDNA synthesis kit, primed by a TRBC-specific oligonucleotide. Following uracil-DNA glycosylase treatment, a first 18-cycle PCR with universal primers M1SS and BC2_uni_R was performed on all cDNA. Regarding the original processing steps: For normalization, 1 million high-quality reads were randomly selected from each sample, with every read carrying a distinct molecular identifier. Instead of being binned into consensus sequences, reads with shared molecular identifiers were discarded. MiTCR, set to a Q25 quality threshold and the strictest error-elimination algorithm, was used for CDR3 identification, clonotype clustering and error correction. A nonparametric unseen species model using Euler transformation provided a lower-bound estimate of total TCR beta diversity. TCRdb handled the public reads itself, with Q25 trimming in fastp and clone calling in MiXCR, and kept productive beta chains. Each CDR3 protein gets just one entry, which takes the most common genes and DNA from the rows behind it. The V and J calls here are based on TCRdb, not the publication. The sample has some 900,000 distinct CDR3 sequences on record, roughly 52% of them singletons. 10% to 15% of the sample is taken by the ten largest.

The sample taken for sequencing was blood. Here the chain combines TRBV18 and TRBJ2-7; a stretch of 9 junction bases matches TRBD2. The receptor's source is a man aged 30 to 39 in good health. The CDR3 reads as follows: CASSRLGSGSYNEQYF. The nucleotide sequence is given as TGTGCCAGCTCACGATTAGGTAGCGGGAGTTACAATGAGCAGTACTTC.